The sequence of this TCR beta chain was determined in a study of blood T cell repertoires in COVID-19 (dated by TCRdb to 2020 to 2021). Regarding the research as a whole: The collaborator samples originated in the United States, Italy and Spain and spanned the acute and convalescent phases of COVID-19. The prospective study material was composed of cDNA or gDNA derived from T cells, B-cell-depleted T cells, or PBMCs. The samples were drawn from two sources: the first 160 participants of the ongoing ImmuneRACE study, and 950 to 1,500 subjects contributed by 6 global collaborators. Where available, HLA class I and class II types were taken from metadata supplied by the sample provider and were not determined by assay-based typing. Deeply sampled blood TCRbeta repertoires from subjects exposed to, actively infected with, or recovered from COVID-19 were included in the dataset. Sample metadata almost always included a de-identified subject ID, COVID-19 status, age in years and sex. The repertoires were made available in a free public database intended to serve as a resource for research on the immune response to SARS-CoV-2.

Points on this clone: Its specific antigen is unknown. Base qualities are not provided; no much larger clone lies one nucleotide away.

The investigation overall reported the following: The amount of clinical and demographic metadata varied by source and participant and was provided uncurated.

Enrolling through a virtual design, the prospective study's participants ranged in age from roughly 18 to 95 years and lived across roughly 24 United States geographic areas. In the prospective study, cohorts were assigned on the basis of participant-reported clinical history obtained from a screening survey and a study questionnaire. Recovered participants in ImmuneRACE Cohort 3 were defined as having two consecutive negative NP/OP PCR tests, clearance from a healthcare professional, or resolution of symptoms. Each participant in the prospective study had whole blood, serum and a nasopharyngeal or oropharyngeal swab collected by mobile phlebotomists. Prospective study participants could optionally give additional blood draws and questionnaires over an approximately two-month period. Before DNA extraction, blood samples from the prospective study were shipped at room temperature or frozen. TCRbeta CDR3 regions were amplified from genomic DNA by means of the immunoSEQ Assay, a bias-controlled multiplex PCR. The authors' pipeline ran thus. Nucleated cell counts per sample were estimated from amplification of reference gene primers within the assay. To quantify the absolute abundance of each unique TCRbeta CDR3 rearrangement, sequence reads were collapsed and filtered. For each sample, productive Simpson clonality was calculated as the square root of Simpson's diversity index over productive rearrangements. TCRdb limited this immuneACCESS table to in-frame rearrangements with V and J called. A share of clones is missing; checked studies link under half to unresolved V genes, and the rest is unexplained. That table furnishes V, J and clone size, whereas the DNA furnished D and trimming. The sample profile shows around 300,000 clones; roughly 91% of them were found once. The top ten clonotypes cover 1.9% of the sample.

The germline V gene yields SGHRS for CDR1 and YFSETQ for CDR2. The CDR3 starts with the cysteine, ends with the phenylalanine, and has 19 residues. CDR3 DNA is the only sequence kept; it has 57 bases, read in frame from the first base. V is trimmed back by 4 bases and J by 3 bases, and the junction contains 12 bases that no gene match accounts for. The sequenced sample was PBMCs or T cells enriched from blood (not recorded which). The receptor chain draws on TRBV5-1 and TRBJ2-3; the central 15 bases match TRBD2. The clonotype originates from an older woman who had recovered from COVID-19. The CDR3 is CASSPGLAGGADGTDTQYF. The nucleotides are TGCGCCAGCAGCCCGGGACTAGCGGGGGGAGCGGATGGAACAGATACGCAGTATTTT.